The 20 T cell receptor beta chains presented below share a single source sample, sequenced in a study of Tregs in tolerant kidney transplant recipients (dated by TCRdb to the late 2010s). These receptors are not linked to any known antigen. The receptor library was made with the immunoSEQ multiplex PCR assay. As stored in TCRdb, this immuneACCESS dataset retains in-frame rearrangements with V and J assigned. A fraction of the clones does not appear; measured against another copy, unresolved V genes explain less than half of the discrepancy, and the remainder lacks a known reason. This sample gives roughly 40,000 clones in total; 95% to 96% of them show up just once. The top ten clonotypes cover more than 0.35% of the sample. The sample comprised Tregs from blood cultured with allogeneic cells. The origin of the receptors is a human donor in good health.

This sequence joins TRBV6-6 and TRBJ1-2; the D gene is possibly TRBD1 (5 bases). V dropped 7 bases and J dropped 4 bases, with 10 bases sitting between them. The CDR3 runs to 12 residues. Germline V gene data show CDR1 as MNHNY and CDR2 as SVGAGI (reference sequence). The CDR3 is CASTPGGYGYTF. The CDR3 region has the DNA TGTGCCAGCACCCCCGGGGGCTATGGCTACACCTTC.

The CDR3 DNA is TGCGCCAGCAGCTGGGACAGGGGAAACTATGGCTACACCTTC. Its translation is CASSWDRGNYGYTF. The J gene is TRBJ1-2, the V gene TRBV5-1, with 10 nucleotides matching TRBD1. V was pared by 3 bases and J by 2 bases, with 1 base of the junction left unmatched. The V gene's germline CDR1 is SGHRS and CDR2 YFSETQ. The CDR3 is made up of 14 amino acids.

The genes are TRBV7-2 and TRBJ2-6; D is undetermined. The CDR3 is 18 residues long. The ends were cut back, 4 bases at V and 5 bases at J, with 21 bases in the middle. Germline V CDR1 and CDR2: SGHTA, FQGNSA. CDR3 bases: TGTGCCAGCAGCTCTGATCGGAGACGACAAAGTCGGGCCAACGTCCTGACTTTC. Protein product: CASSSDRRRQSRANVLTF.

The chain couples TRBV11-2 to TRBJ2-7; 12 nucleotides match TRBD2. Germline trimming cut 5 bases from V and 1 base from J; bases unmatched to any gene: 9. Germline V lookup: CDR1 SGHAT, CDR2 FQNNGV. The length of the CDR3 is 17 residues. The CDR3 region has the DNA TGTGCCAGCAGCCCATGGCGGCTAGCGGGAGGGTCCTACGAGCAGTACTTC. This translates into CASSPWRLAGGSYEQYF.

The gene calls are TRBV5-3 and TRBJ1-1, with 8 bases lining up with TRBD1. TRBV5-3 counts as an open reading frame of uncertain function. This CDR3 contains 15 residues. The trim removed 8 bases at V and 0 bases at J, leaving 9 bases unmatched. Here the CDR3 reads CASRERTGLNTEAFF. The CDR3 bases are TGTGCCAGCAGAGAGAGGACAGGGTTGAACACTGAAGCTTTCTTT.

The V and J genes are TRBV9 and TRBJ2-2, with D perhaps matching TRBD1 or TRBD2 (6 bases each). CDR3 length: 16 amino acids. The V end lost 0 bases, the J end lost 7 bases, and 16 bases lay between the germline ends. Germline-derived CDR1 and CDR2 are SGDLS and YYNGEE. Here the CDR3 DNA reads TGTGCCAGCAGCGTAGTAACGGGGGCTTTGGGCGGGGAGCTGTTTTTT. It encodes CASSVVTGALGGELFF.

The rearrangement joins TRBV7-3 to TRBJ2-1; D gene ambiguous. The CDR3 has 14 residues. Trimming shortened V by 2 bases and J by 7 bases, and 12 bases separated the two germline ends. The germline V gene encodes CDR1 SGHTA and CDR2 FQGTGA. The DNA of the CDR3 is TGTGCCAGCAGCTTATACTCATCTGCAAATGAGCAGTTCTTC. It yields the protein CASSLYSSANEQFF.

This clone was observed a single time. The CDR3: CAWSPFGQGVIDTQYF. Written as DNA, the CDR3 is TGTGCCTGGAGTCCGTTCGGGCAGGGGGTTATAGATACGCAGTATTTT. V gene TRBV30 combines with J gene TRBJ2-3, with TRBD1 matching 7 bases. Germline V gene sequence: CDR1 GTSNPN, CDR2 SVGIG (reference sequence). This CDR3 has 16 amino acids. J gave up 5 bases and V 2 bases, and 13 bases lay outside the gene matches.

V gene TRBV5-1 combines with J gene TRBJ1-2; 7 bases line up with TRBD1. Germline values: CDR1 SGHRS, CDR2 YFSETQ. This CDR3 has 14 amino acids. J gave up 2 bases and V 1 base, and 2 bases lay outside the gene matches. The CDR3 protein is CASSLRGQNYGYTF. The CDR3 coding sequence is TGCGCCAGCAGCTTGAGGGGACAGAACTATGGCTACACCTTC. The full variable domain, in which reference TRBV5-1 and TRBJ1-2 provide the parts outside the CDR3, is KAGVTQTPRYLIKTRGQQVTLSCSPISGHRSVSWYQQTPGQGLQFLFEYFSETQRNKGNFPGRFSGRQFSNSRSEMNVSTLELGDSALYLCASSLRGQNYGYTFGSGTRLTVV.

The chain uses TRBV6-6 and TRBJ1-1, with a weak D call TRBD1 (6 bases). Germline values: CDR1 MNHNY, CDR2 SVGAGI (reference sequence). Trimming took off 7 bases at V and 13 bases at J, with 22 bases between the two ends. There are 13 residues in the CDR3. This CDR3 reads CASTTSGGDTGFF. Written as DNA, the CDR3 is TGTGCCAGCACCACTTCGGGAGGGGACACTGGTTTCTTT.

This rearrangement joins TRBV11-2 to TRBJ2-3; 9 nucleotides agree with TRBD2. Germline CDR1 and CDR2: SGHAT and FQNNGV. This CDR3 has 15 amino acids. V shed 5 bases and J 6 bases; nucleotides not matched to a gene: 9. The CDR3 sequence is CASSRLAGVADTQYF. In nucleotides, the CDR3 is TGTGCCAGCAGCAGATTAGCGGGAGTGGCGGATACGCAGTATTTT. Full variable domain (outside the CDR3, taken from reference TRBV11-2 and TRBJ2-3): EAGVAQSPRYKIIEKRQSVAFWCNPISGHATLYWYQQILGQGPKLLIQFQNNGVVDDSQLPKDRFSAERLKGVDSTLKIQPAKLEDSAVYLCASSRLAGVADTQYFGPGTRLTVL.

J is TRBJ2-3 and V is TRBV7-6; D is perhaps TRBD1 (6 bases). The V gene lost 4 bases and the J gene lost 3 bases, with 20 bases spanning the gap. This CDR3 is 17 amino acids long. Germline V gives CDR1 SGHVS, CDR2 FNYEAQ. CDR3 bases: TGTGCCAGCAGCTGGGGACCTTGGGGGCGTGGGACAGATACGCAGTATTTT. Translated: CASSWGPWGRGTDTQYF.

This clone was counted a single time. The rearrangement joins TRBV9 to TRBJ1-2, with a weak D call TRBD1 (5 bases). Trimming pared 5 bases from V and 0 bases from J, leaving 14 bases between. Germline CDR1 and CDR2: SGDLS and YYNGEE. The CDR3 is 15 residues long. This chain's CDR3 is CASSEQVVANYGYTF. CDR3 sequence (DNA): TGTGCCAGCAGTGAACAGGTCGTAGCTAACTATGGCTACACCTTC. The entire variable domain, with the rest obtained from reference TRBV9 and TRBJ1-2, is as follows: DSGVTQTPKHLITATGQRVTLRCSPRSGDLSVYWYQQSLDQGLQFLIQYYNGEERAKGNILERFSAQQFPDLHSELNLSSLELGDSALYFCASSEQVVANYGYTFGSGTRLTVV.

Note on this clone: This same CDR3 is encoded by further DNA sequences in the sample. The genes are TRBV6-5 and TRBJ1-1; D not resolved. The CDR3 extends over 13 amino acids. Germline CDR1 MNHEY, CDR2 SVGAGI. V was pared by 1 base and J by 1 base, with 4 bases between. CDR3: CASSYWGNTEAFF. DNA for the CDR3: TGTGCCAGCAGTTACTGGGGGAACACTGAAGCTTTCTTT.

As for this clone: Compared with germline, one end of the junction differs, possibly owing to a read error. CDR3 bases: TGCGCCAGCACCTTGAATAGCGGGGCGCAGTATTTT. Translation gives CASTLNSGAQYF. J is TRBJ2-3 and V is TRBV5-1, with 8 bases that match TRBD2. This CDR3 comprises 12 residues. The germline CDR1 and CDR2 sequences are SGHRS and YFSETQ. The full variable domain, with the rest looked up from reference TRBV5-1 and TRBJ2-3, is KAGVTQTPRYLIKTRGQQVTLSCSPISGHRSVSWYQQTPGQGLQFLFEYFSETQRNKGNFPGRFSGRQFSNSRSEMNVSTLELGDSALYLCASTLNSGAQYFGPGTRLTVL.

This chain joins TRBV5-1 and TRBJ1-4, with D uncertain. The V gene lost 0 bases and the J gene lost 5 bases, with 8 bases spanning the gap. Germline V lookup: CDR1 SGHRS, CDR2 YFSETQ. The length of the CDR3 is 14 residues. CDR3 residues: CASSLGQRNEKLFF. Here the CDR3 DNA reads TGCGCCAGCAGCTTGGGACAAAGGAATGAAAAACTGTTTTTT.

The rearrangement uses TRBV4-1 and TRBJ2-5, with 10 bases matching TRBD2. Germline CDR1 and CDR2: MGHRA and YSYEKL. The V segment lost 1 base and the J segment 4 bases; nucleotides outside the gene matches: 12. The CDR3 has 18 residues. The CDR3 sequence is CASSQGELAGGRRETQYF. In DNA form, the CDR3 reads TGCGCCAGCAGCCAAGGGGAGTTAGCGGGGGGCCGCCGAGAGACCCAGTACTTC.

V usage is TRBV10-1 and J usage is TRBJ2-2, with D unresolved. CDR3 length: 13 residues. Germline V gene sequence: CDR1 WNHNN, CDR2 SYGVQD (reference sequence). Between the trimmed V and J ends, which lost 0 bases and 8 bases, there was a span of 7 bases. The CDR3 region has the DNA TGCGCCAGCAGTGAGTCTAACGGTGGGGAGCTGTTTTTT. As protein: CASSESNGGELFF.

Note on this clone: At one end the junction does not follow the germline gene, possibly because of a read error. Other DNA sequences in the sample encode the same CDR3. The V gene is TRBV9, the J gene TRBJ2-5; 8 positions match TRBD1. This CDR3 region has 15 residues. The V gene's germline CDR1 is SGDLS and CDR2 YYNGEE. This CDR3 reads CASSVEQGALETQYF. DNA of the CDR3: TGCGCCAGCAGCGTAGAGCAGGGGGCATTGGAGACCCAGTACTTC.

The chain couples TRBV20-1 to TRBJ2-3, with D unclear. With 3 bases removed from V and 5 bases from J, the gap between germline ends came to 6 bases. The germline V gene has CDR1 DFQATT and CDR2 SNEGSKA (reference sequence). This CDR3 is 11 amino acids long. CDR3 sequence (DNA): TGCAGTGCTAGGAATGGAGATACGCAGTATTTT. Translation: CSARNGDTQYF.